Each of the 8 T cell receptor beta chains below was sequenced from the same sample in a study of cytomegalovirus exposure and HLA in healthy donors. Both 60 Vbeta primers and 13 Jbeta primers went into the PCR. The assay was immunoSEQ multiplex PCR, and TCRdb's table has in-frame clones only and misses some. This sample carries about 200,000 clones, about 77% of them seen once, and the ten largest clones take roughly 2.1%. The material sequenced was PBMCs. The receptor set was obtained from a woman under 40 in good health and CMV-seropositive.

This clone was counted once. This chain uses TRBV4-3 with TRBJ1-1; D is unresolved. The V and J ends lost 0 bases and 0 bases respectively, with 5 bases between them. The CDR3 runs 14 residues. The V gene's germline CDR1 is LGHNA and CDR2 YSLEER. The CDR3 DNA is TGCGCCAGCAGCCAAGATTTAGTGAACACTGAAGCTTTCTTT. It yields the protein CASSQDLVNTEAFF.

The rearrangement uses TRBV6-5 and TRBJ2-1; D is possibly TRBD2 (6 bases). The CDR3 loop spans 15 amino acids. V lost 6 bases and J 1 base, leaving 13 bases between the germline ends. From germline, CDR1 is MNHEY and CDR2 SVGAGI. CDR3 DNA sequence: TGTGCCAGCAGCGTGGGGGGTCGATCCTACAATGAGCAGTTCTTC. As protein: CASSVGGRSYNEQFF.

This clone was found a few times. The chain recombines TRBV5-6 with TRBJ1-2, with TRBD1 as a possible D gene (5 bases). V dropped 7 bases and J dropped 5 bases, with 12 bases sitting between them. The germline V gene encodes CDR1 SGHDT and CDR2 YYEEEE. This CDR3 comprises 12 residues. CDR3 protein: CASGGRDYGYTF. CDR3 nucleotide sequence: TGTGCCAGCGGCGGCAGGGATTATGGCTACACCTTC.

This clone has only one observation. V usage is TRBV4-3 and J usage is TRBJ2-7; 10 nucleotides agree with TRBD2. Germline CDR1 is LGHNA and CDR2 is YSLEER. Unmatched junction bases numbered 8, after V lost 4 bases and J lost 5 bases. The CDR3 totals 15 residues. This CDR3 is CASSRSGGAGDEQYF. In DNA form, the CDR3 reads TGCGCCAGCAGCCGAAGCGGGGGGGCTGGGGACGAGCAGTACTTC.

The chain employs TRBV6-6 and TRBJ2-1; 7 bases map to TRBD1. Germline CDR1 and CDR2: MNHNY and SVGAGI (reference sequence). The CDR3 has 13 residues. With V trimmed by 4 bases and J by 7 bases, 4 bases remained unmatched. This CDR3 is CASSSTGVNEQFF. CDR3 DNA: TGTGCCAGCAGTTCCACAGGGGTAAATGAGCAGTTCTTC.

This chain uses TRBV27 with TRBJ1-1; D is unclear. Per the germline V gene, CDR1 is MNHEY and CDR2 is SMNVEV (reference sequence). V lost 8 bases to trimming and J lost 0 bases, with 16 bases between them. The CDR3 runs 15 residues. CDR3 bases: TGTGCCAGCTCTAAGGCGCTACTAATGAACACTGAAGCTTTCTTT. This codes for CASSKALLMNTEAFF.

This chain uses TRBV28 with TRBJ2-1, with D tentatively TRBD1 (6 bases). The CDR3 extends over 15 amino acids. CDR1 and CDR2 (germline): MDHEN, SYDVKM. Trimming cost V 6 bases and J 1 base, with 13 bases left between them. CDR3 in DNA: TGTGCCAGCAGAATCAGGGGCTGGTCCTACAATGAGCAGTTCTTC. It translates to CASRIRGWSYNEQFF. The full variable domain, completed using reference TRBV28 and TRBJ2-1, is DVKVTQSSRYLVKRTGEKVFLECVQDMDHENMFWYRQDPGLGLRLIYFSYDVKMKEKGDIPEGYSVSREKKERFSLILESASTNQTSMYLCASRIRGWSYNEQFFGPGTRLTVL.

The chain couples TRBV7-9 to TRBJ2-1; possible D gene TRBD1, 6 bases. The CDR3 spans 15 residues. Per the germline V gene, CDR1 is SEHNR and CDR2 is FQNEAQ (reference sequence). With 5 bases removed from V and 5 bases from J, the gap between germline ends came to 16 bases. The CDR3 DNA is TGTGCCAGCAGCACACCGGGACAAAGCAACAATGAGCAGTTCTTC. Encoded protein: CASSTPGQSNNEQFF.